A selection of T cell receptor beta chains follows, all from one sample in a study of OX40 agonist ivuxolimab in advanced cancers. Assay used: immunoSEQ multiplex PCR; TCRdb lists only in-frame clones, some missing. The data hold 43,000 or so clones, with 85% to 90% observed a single time. The specimen was CD4+ or CD8+ T cells sorted from blood, collected in a trial of the OX40 agonist ivuxolimab. The receptor source for this set is an adult with an advanced solid tumor such as melanoma, head and neck, liver or kidney cancer. Each CDR3 is given with its conserved first and last residue. Fields, in order: V gene, D gene, clone size, J gene, CDR3 protein, CDR3 DNA. The D gene is left open where the match is weak. Size is stated for part of the rows, as once, few or many counts, or as a class when the clone is expanded.

TRBV18,.,.,TRBJ2-7,CASSPRDESEAEQYF,TGTGCCAGCTCACCGAGGGATGAGAGCGAGGCCGAGCAGTACTTC
TRBV5-1,.,.,TRBJ1-1,CASSLVGRSTEAFF,TGCGCCAGCAGCTTGGTAGGGCGTTCCACTGAAGCTTTCTTT
TRBV2,TRBD1,.,TRBJ1-6,CASSGGTANSPLHF,TGTGCCAGCAGTGGGGGGACAGCGAATTCACCCCTCCACTTT
TRBV19,TRBD1,.,TRBJ1-1,CASTRGGTANTEAFF,TGTGCCAGTACTCGAGGCGGGACAGCGAACACTGAAGCTTTCTTT
TRBV10-3,TRBD2,.,TRBJ2-7,CAIGTSGYEQYF,TGTGCCATCGGGACTAGCGGGTACGAGCAGTACTTC
TRBV19,.,.,TRBJ2-1,CASSIVPVIDDEQFF,TGTGCCAGTAGTATAGTCCCAGTAATAGATGATGAGCAGTTCTTC
TRBV5-1,.,.,TRBJ2-2,CASGPGTMNTGELFF,TGCGCCAGCGGACCCGGGACGATGAACACCGGGGAGCTGTTTTTT
TRBV6-6,.,.,TRBJ1-4,CASSYRQGYEKLFF,TGTGCCAGCAGTTACCGGCAGGGGTATGAAAAACTGTTTTTT
TRBV7-2,.,.,TRBJ1-1,CASSFSGTNTEAFF,TGTGCCAGCAGCTTCTCCGGGACAAACACTGAAGCTTTCTTT
TRBV6-6,.,.,TRBJ1-1,CASSLTGDNTEAFF,TGTGCCAGCAGCCTGACAGGAGATAACACTGAAGCTTTCTTT
TRBV28,TRBD1,.,TRBJ1-4,CASSLSDRGNEKLFF,TGTGCCAGCAGTTTATCGGACAGGGGGAATGAAAAACTGTTTTTT
TRBV2,.,.,TRBJ2-4,CAIRGPLAKNIQYF,TGTGCCATCAGGGGACCCCTAGCCAAAAACATTCAGTACTTC
TRBV5-6,.,once,TRBJ1-1,CASSRDNTEAFF,TGTGCCAGCAGCCGGGATAACACTGAAGCTTTCTTT
TRBV2,.,.,TRBJ1-5,CASSPGNNQPQHF,TGTGCCAGCAGTCCAGGAAACAATCAGCCCCAGCATTTT
TRBV11-3,.,.,TRBJ2-3,CASSRGGLRTDTQYF,TGTGCCAGCAGCCGAGGCGGCCTCCGCACAGATACGCAGTATTTT
TRBV19,.,once,TRBJ1-5,CASSMSRTQPQHF,TGTGCCAGTAGTATGAGTCGGACGCAGCCCCAGCATTTT
TRBV11-3,TRBD1,once,TRBJ1-2,CASSLVGTVGTF,TGTGCCAGCAGCTTAGTAGGGACAGTGGGGACCTTC
TRBV6-4,TRBD2,.,TRBJ2-3,CASKVSGSADTQYF,TGTGCCAGCAAAGTTAGCGGGAGTGCAGATACGCAGTATTTT
TRBV11-2,.,.,TRBJ2-2,CASSSQGGIGELFF,TGTGCCAGCAGCTCGCAAGGGGGGATTGGGGAGCTGTTTTTT
TRBV7-2,.,.,TRBJ2-6,CASSLVANSGANVLTF,TGTGCCAGCAGCTTAGTTGCGAACTCTGGGGCCAACGTCCTGACTTTC
TRBV5-8,.,.,TRBJ1-1,CASSQNRVANTEAFF,TGCGCCAGCAGCCAGAACAGGGTGGCGAACACTGAAGCTTTCTTT
TRBV6-4,.,.,TRBJ2-3,CASRGTGTDTQYF,TGTGCCAGCAGGGGGACGGGCACAGATACGCAGTATTTT
TRBV9,TRBD1,few,TRBJ1-1,CATSTGVMNTEAFF,TGTGCCACCTCGACAGGGGTGATGAACACTGAAGCTTTCTTT
TRBV7-6,TRBD1,.,TRBJ1-3,CASSSVGTAGNTIYF,TGTGCCAGCAGCTCCGTTGGGACAGCAGGAAACACCATATATTTT